The 12 T cell receptor beta chains below were found in one sample sequenced in a study of T cells after yellow fever vaccination. TCRdb ran MiXCR on the 5' RACE reads and lists one entry per CDR3 protein. The table has some 350,000 distinct CDR3 sequences, 3% to 4.5% seen once. This specimen consisted of PBMCs, obtained 5 days after the yellow fever booster vaccination. The receptors stem from a man between 18 and 29 years old who received the YFV17D yellow fever vaccine.

The chain couples TRBV5-1 to TRBJ2-3, with D tentatively TRBD1 (7 bases). V lost 4 bases and J 2 bases, leaving 14 bases between the germline ends. This CDR3 has 15 amino acids. Germline CDR1 reads SGHRS; CDR2 reads YFSETQ. CDR3 coding DNA: TGCGCCAGCAGCACGCGGGACAGATACACAGATACGCAGTATTTT. Its translation is CASSTRDRYTDTQYF.

J is TRBJ1-1 and V is TRBV9; 8 bases map to TRBD1. Trimming removed 3 bases from V and 5 bases from J; junction bases left unmatched: 9. There are 15 residues in the CDR3. The germline gives CDR1 SGDLS, CDR2 YYNGEE. In nucleotides, the CDR3 is TGTGCCAGCAGCGATTCCAGGGGGCAAGGGACTGAAGCTTTCTTT. Translating gives CASSDSRGQGTEAFF.

This clonotype was counted ten times or more. V and J are TRBV12-3 or TRBV12-4 and TRBJ1-5; 7 bases match TRBD1. The ends lost 6 bases at V and 4 bases at J; junction bases unmatched: 0. This CDR3 spans 12 amino acids. CDR3 sequence reads: CASRQGNQPQHF. The CDR3 DNA reads TGTGCCAGCAGACAGGGGAATCAGCCCCAGCATTTT.

The gene calls are TRBV4-1 and TRBJ2-2; 8 nucleotides line up with TRBD1. The V gene end was trimmed by 1 base and the J gene end by 4 bases; junction bases not matched to a gene: 17. The germline V gene has CDR1 MGHRA and CDR2 YSYEKL. The CDR3 length is 20 residues. The CDR3 protein is CASSQGEAGGSGVGTGELFF. CDR3 nucleotide sequence: TGCGCCAGCAGCCAAGGCGAGGCAGGGGGCTCAGGGGTAGGCACCGGGGAGCTGTTTTTT.

This clonotype was counted a few times. The rearrangement joins TRBV18 to TRBJ1-2; D possibly corresponds to TRBD1 (6 bases). V was cut by 6 bases and J by 7 bases, with 18 bases left in between. The CDR3 sequence is 14 residues long. The V gene's germline CDR1 is KGHSH and CDR2 LQKENI. The DNA for the CDR3 is TGTGCCAGCTCCAAGGGACCACAGGGCTTTGGCTACACCTTC. It is translated as CASSKGPQGFGYTF.

This clonotype was counted ten times or more. The chain joins TRBV3-1 to TRBJ1-4; D is possibly TRBD1 (6 bases). V lost 0 bases to trimming and J lost 4 bases, with 6 bases between them. Germline V gene lookup returns CDR1 LGHDT and CDR2 YNNKEL (reference sequence). CDR3 length: 14 amino acids. The CDR3 nucleotides are TGTGCCAGCAGCCAAGACAGGGGTAATGAAAAACTGTTTTTT. Translating gives CASSQDRGNEKLFF. Combining the CDR3 with reference TRBV3-1 and TRBJ1-4 gives the whole variable domain DTAVSQTPKYLVTQMGNDKSIKCEQNLGHDTMYWYKQDSKKFLKIMFSYNNKELIINETVPNRFSPKSPDKAHLNLHINSLELGDSAVYFCASSQDRGNEKLFFGSGTQLSVL.

This clonotype has more than one count but fewer than ten. This sequence joins TRBV5-1 and TRBJ2-5; D remains ambiguous. Germline-derived CDR1 and CDR2 are SGHRS and YFSETQ. The CDR3 consists of 15 residues. V dropped 0 bases and J dropped 1 base, with 10 bases sitting between them. The CDR3 sequence is CASSLVGFLQETQYF. The CDR3 DNA is TGCGCCAGCAGCTTGGTGGGTTTCCTCCAAGAGACCCAGTACTTC.

The chain recombines TRBV7-2 with TRBJ2-3; TRBD2 agrees at 8 bases. Trimming cost V 1 base and J 4 bases; bases outside gene matches: 7. CDR3 length equals 16 residues. Germline V gene data show CDR1 as SGHTA and CDR2 as FQGNSA. The CDR3 here is CASSLGPAGAADTQYF. In nucleotides, the CDR3 is TGTGCCAGCAGCTTAGGTCCAGCGGGGGCCGCAGATACGCAGTATTTT.

This clonotype was counted many times. The chain recombines TRBV20-1 with TRBJ1-5; 7 positions agree with TRBD1. This CDR3 has 17 residues. Germline values: CDR1 DFQATT, CDR2 SNEGSKA (reference sequence). The ends lost 0 bases at V and 6 bases at J; junction bases unmatched: 14. DNA for the CDR3: TGCAGTGCTAGAGATTCGTTTCGACAGGGTTGGCGTCAGCCCCAGCATTTT. Translating it yields CSARDSFRQGWRQPQHF.

This clonotype was counted between two and nine times. The chain recombines TRBV25-1 with TRBJ2-3, with unresolved D. The germline V gene encodes CDR1 MGHDK and CDR2 SYGVNS. The V gene lost 3 bases and the J gene lost 2 bases, with 18 bases spanning the gap. The CDR3 is 17 residues long. The CDR3 sequence is CASSESAGFTFTDTQYF. CDR3 DNA: TGTGCCAGCAGTGAGTCCGCAGGATTCACCTTCACAGATACGCAGTATTTT.

J is TRBJ2-7 and V is TRBV28; 10 bases are a match to TRBD1. The trim removed 4 bases at V and 5 bases at J, leaving 14 bases unmatched. This CDR3 is built from 17 residues. Germline V gene lookup returns CDR1 MDHEN and CDR2 SYDVKM. CDR3: CASSSYVGGTGEHEQYV. In DNA form, the CDR3 reads TGTGCCAGCAGTTCCTACGTAGGGGGGACAGGGGAGCACGAGCAGTACGTC.

J is TRBJ2-7 and V is TRBV6-5; possible D gene TRBD1, 6 bases. With 5 bases removed from V and 1 base from J, the gap between germline ends came to 9 bases. The germline gives CDR1 MNHEY, CDR2 SVGAGI. CDR3 length: 13 residues. CDR3 amino acids: CASSQGPSYEQYV. CDR3 sequence (DNA): TGTGCCAGCAGTCAGGGGCCTTCCTACGAGCAGTACGTC.